This TCR beta chain stems from a study of blood T cells in healthy people across ages. Study conclusions and caveats: Considered underestimates were the diversity estimates obtained from one million T cells.

The use of a sample-barcoded 5' primer and a J-beta primer mix characterized a second PCR of about 7 to 12 cycles. Sequencing yielded, for each sample, at least 3 million paired-end reads carrying CDR3. TCRdb reprocessed the 5' RACE reads via MiXCR and lists one record per CDR3 protein. The sample lists about 1.1 million distinct CDR3 sequences, around two fifths occurring once. Germline V gives CDR1 SGHTA, CDR2 FQGNSA. The V gene end was trimmed by 0 bases and the J gene end by 3 bases; junction bases not matched to a gene: 5. The CDR3 is 18 residues long. Only a few counts were recorded for this clonotype. Antigen specificity is unknown.

The TCR was taken from a man in his late teens or twenties in good health. The chain carries TRBV7-2 and TRBJ2-3, with 14 bases aligning to TRBD2. The specimen sequenced was blood. The CDR3 loop is CASSLAGLAGVRTDTQYF. CDR3 sequence (DNA): TGTGCCAGCAGCTTAGCGGGACTAGCGGGGGTACGGACAGATACGCAGTATTTT.